Following are 23 T cell receptor beta chains from one sample sequenced in a study of shared clonotypes between healthy human individuals. Assay: immunoSEQ multiplex PCR; the TCRdb copy retains only in-frame clones and omits some. Of about 320,000 clones in the sample, more than 75% were seen once. Sequences were obtained from memory CD8+ T cells sorted from blood. The subset: CD45RO+ cells pooled with CCR7-negative TemRA cells. These receptors originate from a man younger than 30 in good health.

The chain couples TRBV4-1 to TRBJ1-1; possibly TRBD1 for D (6 bases). Germline V lookup: CDR1 MGHRA, CDR2 YSYEKL. The CDR3 contains 14 residues. V lost 0 bases and J 3 bases, leaving 8 bases between the germline ends. Here the CDR3 reads CASSQDTGHTEAFF. As DNA, the CDR3 is TGCGCCAGCAGCCAAGACACAGGGCACACTGAAGCTTTCTTT.

This clone was seen at least ten times. J is TRBJ2-2 and V is TRBV13; a possible D gene is TRBD2 (6 bases). The V and J ends lost 1 base and 6 bases respectively, with 12 bases between them. Germline V CDR1 and CDR2: PRHDT, FYEKMQ (reference sequence). The CDR3 spans 15 residues. CDR3 protein: CASSLEGGIPGELFF. The CDR3 nucleotides are TGTGCCAGCAGCTTAGAAGGAGGGATCCCCGGGGAGCTGTTTTTT. Looking up the rest from reference TRBV13 and TRBJ2-2 gives the full variable domain: AAGVIQSPRHLIKEKRETATLKCYPIPRHDTVYWYQQGPGQDPQFLISFYEKMQSDKGSIPDRFSAQQFSDYHSELNMSSLELGDSALYFCASSLEGGIPGELFFGEGSRLTVL.

About this clone: A much larger clone differs by one base, so this may be a read error. The J gene is TRBJ2-1, the V gene TRBV6-5; no reliable D call. This CDR3 is built from 13 residues. Looked up from germline, CDR1 is MNHEY and CDR2 is SVGAGI. Trimming removed 2 bases from V and 0 bases from J, with 2 bases in between. The CDR3 sequence is CASSYSSYNEQFF. The CDR3, as DNA: TGTGCCAGCAGTTACAGCTCCTACAATGAGCAGTTCTTC.

This chain connects TRBV4-3 to TRBJ1-3, with no clear D. The germline CDR1 and CDR2 sequences are LGHNA and YSLEER. V lost 1 base and J 0 bases, leaving 13 bases between the germline ends. CDR3 length: 17 residues. The CDR3 loop reads CASSQGWGASSGNTIYF. CDR3 DNA: TGCGCCAGCAGCCAAGGATGGGGTGCGAGCTCTGGAAACACCATATATTTT.

The rearrangement links TRBV4-1 to TRBJ1-3; D is unresolved. The CDR3 contains 15 residues. With 1 base removed from V and 0 bases from J, the gap between germline ends came to 7 bases. Germline CDR1 reads MGHRA; CDR2 reads YSYEKL. CDR3 loop: CASSQAPVSGNTIYF. The CDR3 DNA reads TGCGCCAGCAGCCAAGCTCCAGTCTCTGGAAACACCATATATTTT.

The chain has TRBV10-1 and TRBJ2-1; TRBD2 is a possible D gene (5 bases). V lost 0 bases and J 5 bases, leaving 14 bases between the germline ends. This CDR3 contains 16 residues. Germline V gives CDR1 WNHNN, CDR2 SYGVQD (reference sequence). This chain's CDR3 is CASSESVAEEDNEQFF. The CDR3 DNA sequence: TGCGCCAGCAGTGAGTCGGTGGCGGAGGAAGACAATGAGCAGTTCTTC.

The rearrangement links TRBV6-5 to TRBJ2-7, with 7 bases identical to TRBD1. With V trimmed by 5 bases and J by 4 bases, 5 bases remained unmatched. This CDR3 spans 13 amino acids. Germline lookup yields CDR1 MNHEY and CDR2 SVGAGI. CDR3 region: CASSITQGYEQYF. The CDR3 DNA is TGTGCCAGCAGTATAACACAGGGGTACGAGCAGTACTTC.

Details on this clone: Other DNA sequences within the sample encode an identical CDR3. The rearrangement links TRBV5-4 to TRBJ2-7, with TRBD2 matching 8 bases. The V gene end was trimmed by 2 bases and the J gene end by 3 bases; junction bases not matched to a gene: 1. Germline CDR1 is SGHNT and CDR2 is YYREEE (reference sequence). This CDR3 spans 13 amino acids. CDR3 sequence: CASSFRGGYEQYF. As DNA, the CDR3 is TGTGCCAGCAGCTTCCGGGGGGGCTACGAGCAGTACTTC.

This chain links TRBV28 with TRBJ2-2; 9 bases are shared with TRBD1. The junction had 2 bases not matched to a gene; V was cut back by 7 bases and J by 5 bases. Germline CDR1 reads MDHEN; CDR2 reads SYDVKM. This CDR3 region has 13 residues. CDR3 in amino acids: CASMTGGTGELFF. Here the CDR3 DNA reads TGTGCCAGCATGACAGGGGGTACCGGGGAGCTGTTTTTT.

The V gene is TRBV4-1, the J gene TRBJ1-5; tentatively, D is TRBD1 (6 bases). V was cut by 2 bases and J by 7 bases, with 21 bases left in between. Germline CDR1 and CDR2: MGHRA and YSYEKL. This CDR3 has 17 amino acids. In DNA form, the CDR3 reads TGCGCCAGCAGCCAATGGGTCCCGTCCAGGGGTGGACAGCCCCAGCATTTT. Translating it yields CASSQWVPSRGGQPQHF.

This chain joins TRBV5-6 and TRBJ2-1; D ambiguous. The CDR3 is made up of 12 amino acids. Germline CDR1 reads SGHDT; CDR2 reads YYEEEE. V was trimmed by 0 bases and J by 7 bases, leaving 5 bases between them. CDR3 DNA sequence: TGTGCCAGCAGCTTGGACCGGAATGAGCAGTTCTTC. It encodes CASSLDRNEQFF.

The count of this clone is one. This chain connects TRBV7-6 to TRBJ1-1; D perhaps matches TRBD1 (5 bases). The CDR3 consists of 13 residues. V was clipped by 5 bases and J by 3 bases, with 10 bases between them. Germline CDR1 SGHVS, CDR2 FNYEAQ. CDR3 residues: CASSLWGYTEAFF. CDR3 DNA sequence: TGTGCCAGCAGCCTCTGGGGGTACACTGAAGCTTTCTTT.

This chain's CDR3 is CASSPDRDYGYTF. DNA of the CDR3: TGTGCCAGCAGTCCCGACAGAGACTATGGCTACACCTTC. The chain carries TRBV27 and TRBJ1-2, with D possibly being TRBD1 (5 bases). The CDR3 has 13 amino acids. CDR1 MNHEY and CDR2 SMNVEV come from the germline V gene (reference sequence). V shed 5 bases and J shed 3 bases, with 10 bases lying between them.

The J gene is TRBJ2-5, the V gene TRBV7-9, with D perhaps matching TRBD1 (6 bases). This CDR3 comprises 16 residues. Trimming took off 5 bases at V and 3 bases at J, with 19 bases between the two ends. Germline V CDR1 and CDR2: SEHNR, FQNEAQ (reference sequence). The CDR3 coding sequence is TGTGCCAGCAGCCGGCCTAGGACAGCGATGAAAGAGACCCAGTACTTC. As protein: CASSRPRTAMKETQYF.

The chain joins TRBV7-9 to TRBJ2-7; D could derive from TRBD1 or TRBD2 (5 bases each). The germline V and J ends were trimmed by 4 bases and 7 bases, with 20 bases remaining between them. The CDR3 totals 15 residues. Germline CDR1 reads SEHNR; CDR2 reads FQNEAQ (reference sequence). CDR3 nucleotides: TGTGCCAGCAGCTCTAGTAGGGGACCGGCGCAGGAGCAGTACTTC. Translated, it gives CASSSSRGPAQEQYF.

This chain joins TRBV11-2 and TRBJ2-1; 12 bases line up with TRBD2. V trimming: 1 base; J trimming: 3 bases; junction bases outside the gene matches: 4. The CDR3 covers 17 residues. CDR1 and CDR2 from the germline V gene are SGHAT and FQNNGV. Here the CDR3 reads CASSLALAGGFYNEQFF. DNA of the CDR3: TGTGCCAGCAGCTTAGCTCTAGCGGGAGGGTTCTACAATGAGCAGTTCTTC.

The chain's CDR3 is CASSLTRDRVHEQYF. Here the CDR3 DNA reads TGTGCCAGCAGCTTGACCCGGGACAGGGTCCACGAGCAGTACTTC. The chain carries TRBV5-8 and TRBJ2-7; 9 nucleotides match TRBD1. The V and J ends lost 1 base and 5 bases, in that order; junction bases with no gene match: 7. Germline lookup yields CDR1 SGHTS and CDR2 YDEGEE. The CDR3 is 15 amino acids.

The V call is TRBV28, the J call TRBJ1-5; 10 bases map to TRBD1. Losses at the gene ends were 6 bases for V and 9 bases for J; bases not matched to a gene: 8. This CDR3 has 14 residues. Germline V gives CDR1 MDHEN, CDR2 SYDVKM. CDR3 bases: TGTGCCAGCAGCCGCGGACAGGGGGTTGCGCCCCAGCATTTT. Amino acid sequence: CASSRGQGVAPQHF. Full variable domain (rest looked up from reference TRBV28 and TRBJ1-5): DVKVTQSSRYLVKRTGEKVFLECVQDMDHENMFWYRQDPGLGLRLIYFSYDVKMKEKGDIPEGYSVSREKKERFSLILESASTNQTSMYLCASSRGQGVAPQHFGDGTRLSIL.

This chain links TRBV4-1 with TRBJ2-5; weak D call: TRBD2 (7 bases). The germline CDR1 and CDR2 sequences are MGHRA and YSYEKL. V shed 1 base and J shed 5 bases, with 17 bases lying between them. The CDR3 covers 16 residues. This chain's CDR3 is CASSQVASGGRETQYF. The CDR3 region has the DNA TGCGCCAGCAGCCAAGTTGCGTCGGGGGGCCGGGAGACCCAGTACTTC.

The gene calls are TRBV13 and TRBJ2-7; possibly TRBD2 for D (6 bases). Trimming stripped 0 bases from V and 0 bases from J, with 9 bases between. Per germline, CDR1 PRHDT and CDR2 FYEKMQ (reference sequence). The CDR3 length is 15 residues. CDR3 coding DNA: TGTGCCAGCAGCTTAGGGGGACTGAACTCCTACGAGCAGTACTTC. Its protein product is CASSLGGLNSYEQYF.

CDR3 nucleotide sequence: TGTGCCAGCAGTGAATGGGGAAAGGGCTACGAGCAGTACTTC. Its translation is CASSEWGKGYEQYF. The gene calls are TRBV25-1 and TRBJ2-7; D remains ambiguous. Germline V gene sequence: CDR1 MGHDK, CDR2 SYGVNS. Trimming removed 1 base from V and 3 bases from J, with 10 bases in between. CDR3 length: 14 amino acids.

The gene calls are TRBV4-3 and TRBJ1-2; no reliable D call. CDR3 length equals 15 residues. In germline, CDR1 is LGHNA, CDR2 YSLEER. V dropped 0 bases and J dropped 3 bases, with 11 bases sitting between them. CDR3 region: CASSQDLGGDYGYTF. Here the CDR3 DNA reads TGCGCCAGCAGCCAAGATCTCGGCGGAGACTATGGCTACACCTTC.

V gene TRBV13 combines with J gene TRBJ2-4, with D unclear. Per germline, CDR1 PRHDT and CDR2 FYEKMQ (reference sequence). The germline V and J ends were trimmed by 5 bases and 6 bases, with 17 bases remaining between them. This CDR3 has 15 amino acids. As DNA, the CDR3 is TGTGCCAGCAGCCACCTGATGGTTAATACAAACATTCAGTACTTC. This sequence encodes CASSHLMVNTNIQYF.